The 20 T cell receptor beta chains reported below all come from one sample, sequenced in a study of molecular identifiers for immune sequencing clone quantification. TCRdb processed the PCR reads anew with MiXCR; each CDR3 protein has one entry. Here the sample spans around 470,000 distinct CDR3 sequences, roughly 26% being singletons. Material: naive CD8+ T cells from blood, with Jurkat cell RNA spiked in. The subset is: FACS-sorted CD8+CD4-CCR7+CD45RA+ naive T cells. Receptors were obtained from a human donor in good health. Some libraries in this study had Jurkat cell RNA spiked in.

Concerning this clonotype: This clone may be a read error of a much larger clone one base away. The CDR3 does not end in the conserved phenylalanine or tryptophan, so this is likely a read error. The chain has TRBV29-1 and TRBJ1-1, with D tentatively TRBD1 (5 bases). V lost 4 bases and J lost 4, with 10 bases in between. CDR1 SQVTM and CDR2 ANQGSEA come from the germline V gene. CDR3 length: 12 amino acids. The CDR3 spells CSVAGTSTEAFY. The CDR3 coding sequence is TGCAGCGTTGCCGGGACCTCCACTGAAGCTTTCTAT.

This clonotype was counted only a few times. V usage is TRBV29-1 and J usage is TRBJ2-7, with 7 bases matching TRBD2. The CDR3 totals 13 residues. The germline V gene encodes CDR1 SQVTM and CDR2 ANQGSEA. V gave up 5 bases and J gave up 3 bases; unmatched junction bases: 7. CDR3 protein: CSVRSGGGYEQYF. The CDR3 nucleotides are TGCAGCGTTAGAAGTGGGGGGGGCTACGAGCAGTACTTC.

As regards this clonotype: Compared with germline, one end of the junction differs, possibly owing to a read error. This sequence joins TRBV4-1 and TRBJ2-7, with D unresolved. The CDR3 runs 12 residues. Germline V gives CDR1 MGHRA, CDR2 YSYEKL. In DNA, the CDR3 is TGCGCCAGCCGCCATGGGACCTACGAGCAGTACTTC. Translating it yields CASRHGTYEQYF.

Remarks on this clonotype: An end of the junction differs from the germline gene, which may be a read error. The rearrangement links TRBV19 to TRBJ2-2; TRBD2 is a possible D gene (5 bases). The CDR3 has 11 residues. Per the germline V gene, CDR1 is LNHDA and CDR2 is SQIVND (reference sequence). The CDR3 DNA is TGTGCCACCACGAACACCGGGGAGCTGGTTTTT. It encodes CATTNTGELVF.

V and J are TRBV29-1 and TRBJ2-7, with a tentative D call TRBD1 (5 bases). Trimming cost V 4 bases and J 6 bases, with 13 bases left between them. CDR1 SQVTM and CDR2 ANQGSEA come from the germline V gene. The CDR3 consists of 12 residues. The CDR3, as DNA: TGCAGCGTTGCGTGGGCAGGGCGCGAGCAGTACTTC. Its protein product is CSVAWAGREQYF.

V and J are TRBV9 and TRBJ2-3; 12 nucleotides line up with TRBD2. The CDR3 runs to 17 residues. The V segment lost 4 bases and the J segment 2 bases; nucleotides outside the gene matches: 8. CDR1 and CDR2 (germline): SGDLS, YYNGEE. The CDR3 DNA reads TGTGCCAGCAGCCGTAAGGGACTAGCGGGCCTCACAGATACGCAGTATTTT. Its translation is CASSRKGLAGLTDTQYF. The variable domain in full, completed from reference TRBV9 and TRBJ2-3, reads DSGVTQTPKHLITATGQRVTLRCSPRSGDLSVYWYQQSLDQGLQFLIQYYNGEERAKGNILERFSAQQFPDLHSELNLSSLELGDSALYFCASSRKGLAGLTDTQYFGPGTRLTVL.

This clonotype was seen repeatedly, ten times or more. This rearrangement joins TRBV7-8 to TRBJ1-4; tentatively, D is TRBD1 (6 bases). Deletions cut 6 bases from V and 5 bases from J, with 10 bases between. This CDR3 contains 13 residues. Germline V gene lookup returns CDR1 SGHVS and CDR2 FQNEAQ. The DNA for the CDR3 is TGTGCCAGCAGTCACAGGGTAAATGAAAAACTGTTTTTT. It is translated as CASSHRVNEKLFF.

In its sample, this clonotype was seen a few times. The CDR3 loop reads CASRSSGRGISEQFF. The CDR3 DNA reads as TGTGCCAGCAGGAGTAGCGGGAGGGGTATTAGTGAGCAGTTCTTC. The chain recombines TRBV2 with TRBJ2-1, with 11 bases fitting TRBD2. Germline CDR1 SNHLY, CDR2 FYNNEI. Losses at the gene ends were 6 bases for V and 9 bases for J; bases not matched to a gene: 10. This CDR3 has 15 amino acids.

As regards this clonotype: One end of the junction varies from germline; a read error may be responsible. The CDR3 coding sequence is TGCGCCCGCAGCCAAGATTCGAGGACCTCCTACGAGCAGTACTTC. It codes for CARSQDSRTSYEQYF. This chain joins TRBV4-3 and TRBJ2-7; D unresolved. The CDR3 extends over 15 amino acids. The germline V gene encodes CDR1 LGHNA and CDR2 YSLEER.

V and J are TRBV20-1 and TRBJ2-5; D perhaps matches TRBD2 (6 bases). Trimming removed 3 bases from V and 5 bases from J, with 19 bases in between. CDR1 is DFQATT, CDR2 SNEGSKA, per germline (reference sequence). This CDR3 comprises 15 residues. The CDR3 region is CSASMITGAQETQYF. The CDR3 DNA is TGCAGTGCTAGTATGATAACGGGAGCTCAGGAGACCCAGTACTTC.

This clonotype was counted between two and nine times. Without the conserved terminal phenylalanine or tryptophan, this CDR3 likely stems from a read error. It is unclear where the CDR3 begins or ends on the DNA, so no DNA is shown, and the CDR3 is as TCRdb lists it. The genes are TRBV23-1 and TRBJ1-2; the table assigns TRBD1, which was not confirmed against the DNA. Being an ORF, TRBV23-1 has a function that is uncertain. The CDR3 adds up to 16 amino acids, both ends counted. CDR3 amino acids: CASSHPVDRGFPLSLV.

This sequence joins TRBV18 and TRBJ2-2; D remains ambiguous. The CDR3 sequence is 16 residues long. The V and J ends lost 2 bases and 3 bases respectively, with 13 bases between them. Germline values: CDR1 KGHSH, CDR2 LQKENI. The CDR3 bases are TGTGCCAGCTCACCATCATTAGGGAAAGACACCGGGGAGCTGTTTTTT. As protein: CASSPSLGKDTGELFF.

In this sample, this clonotype turned up a few times. Here the CDR3 reads CASTQWGNEQFF. The CDR3 DNA sequence: TGTGCCAGCACCCAATGGGGCAATGAGCAGTTCTTC. The chain uses TRBV28 and TRBJ2-1; D call uncertain. This CDR3 spans 12 amino acids. From germline, CDR1 is MDHEN and CDR2 SYDVKM. V was clipped by 7 bases and J by 6 bases, with 10 bases between them.

This clonotype was picked up a small number of times. Here the CDR3 DNA reads TGTGCCTGGAATTACGGGGTCAATGAGCAGTTCTTC. Protein sequence: CAWNYGVNEQFF. V and J are TRBV30 and TRBJ2-1; the D gene is possibly TRBD2 (5 bases). V was trimmed by 4 bases and J by 6 bases, leaving 10 bases between them. Looked up from germline, CDR1 is GTSNPN and CDR2 is SVGIG (reference sequence). The CDR3 has 12 residues.

Worth noting for this clonotype: A much larger clone sits a single nucleotide away, making a read error possible. This chain joins TRBV9 and TRBJ2-3; D is unclear. The germline V gene has CDR1 SGDLS and CDR2 YYNGEE. The CDR3 covers 14 residues. DNA of the CDR3: TGTGCCAGCAGCGTAGGAAAGTACTCAGATACGCAGTGTTTT. Translating it yields CASSVGKYSDTQCF. Full variable domain (missing parts from reference TRBV9 and TRBJ2-3): DSGVTQTPKHLITATGQRVTLRCSPRSGDLSVYWYQQSLDQGLQFLIQYYNGEERAKGNILERFSAQQFPDLHSELNLSSLELGDSALYFCASSVGKYSDTQCFGPGTRLTVL.

This clonotype has a handful of counts. The chain couples TRBV6-1 to TRBJ2-1, with D possibly matching TRBD1 (6 bases). This CDR3 comprises 15 residues. Trimming left V 5 bases short and J 8 bases short, with 19 bases between. Germline V gene sequence: CDR1 MNHNS, CDR2 SASEGT. DNA of the CDR3: TGTGCCAGCAGTAGCCAACAACAGGGTTGGTATGAGCAGTTCTTC. Translated: CASSSQQQGWYEQFF.

To note about this clonotype: Given the absence of the conserved phenylalanine or tryptophan at the CDR3 end, a read error is likely. J is TRBJ1-5 and V is TRBV6-2 or TRBV6-3, with 10 bases matching TRBD1. Per the germline V gene, CDR1 is MNHEY and CDR2 is SVGEGT. This CDR3 has 15 amino acids. V lost 6 bases and J lost 4; bases outside the gene matches: 6. For the CDR3, the DNA is TGTGCCAGCAGCCGACAGGGGGCAGGTAATCAGCCCCAGCATCTT. Translated: CASSRQGAGNQPQHL.

For this clonotype: With a much larger clone just one base away, this may be a read error. This rearrangement joins TRBV6-2 or TRBV6-3 to TRBJ2-5; no clear D gene. Germline CDR1 and CDR2: MNHEY and SVGEGT. This CDR3 has 14 amino acids. V lost 2 bases and J lost 2, with 9 bases in between. DNA for the CDR3: TGTGCCAGCAGTTACCGTATAGTACAAGAGACCCAGTACTTC. Amino acids: CASSYRIVQETQYF.

This rearrangement joins TRBV7-6 to TRBJ1-2; D is ambiguous. Trimming took off 6 bases at V and 3 bases at J, with 23 bases between the two ends. The germline V gene encodes CDR1 SGHVS and CDR2 FNYEAQ. The CDR3 is 17 residues long. This CDR3 is CASSPNVLLSIDYGYTF. The CDR3 DNA reads TGTGCCAGCAGTCCCAACGTGCTACTCTCTATCGACTATGGCTACACCTTC. The variable domain in full, completed from reference TRBV7-6 and TRBJ1-2, reads GAGVSQSPRYKVTKRGQDVALRCDPISGHVSLYWYRQALGQGPEFLTYFNYEAQQDKSGLPNDRFSAERPEGSISTLTIQRTEQRDSAMYRCASSPNVLLSIDYGYTFGSGTRLTVV.

The chain is built from TRBV4-2 and TRBJ1-5; D unresolved. Deletions cut 6 bases from V and 1 base from J, with 13 bases between. The CDR3 is 15 amino acids. CDR1 and CDR2 (germline): LGHNA, YNFKEQ. The CDR3 here is CASRSRTDSNQPQHF. As DNA, the CDR3 is TGTGCCAGCAGGTCAAGAACAGACAGCAATCAGCCCCAGCATTTT.